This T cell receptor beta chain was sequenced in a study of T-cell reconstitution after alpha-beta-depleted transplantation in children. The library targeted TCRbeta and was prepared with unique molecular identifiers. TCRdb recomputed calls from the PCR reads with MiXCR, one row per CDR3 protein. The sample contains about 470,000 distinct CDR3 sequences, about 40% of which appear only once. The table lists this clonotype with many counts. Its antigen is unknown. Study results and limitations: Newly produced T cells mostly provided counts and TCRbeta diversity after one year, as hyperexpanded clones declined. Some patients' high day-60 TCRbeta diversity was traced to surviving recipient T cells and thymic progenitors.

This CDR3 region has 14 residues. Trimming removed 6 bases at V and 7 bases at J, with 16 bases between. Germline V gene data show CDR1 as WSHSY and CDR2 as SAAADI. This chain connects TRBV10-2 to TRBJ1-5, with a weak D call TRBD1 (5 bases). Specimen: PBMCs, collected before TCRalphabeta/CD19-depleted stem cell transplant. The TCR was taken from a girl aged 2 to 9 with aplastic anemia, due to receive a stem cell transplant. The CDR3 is CASSARGGNQPQHF. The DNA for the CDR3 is TGCGCCAGCAGCGCGCGGGGGGGAAACCAGCCCCAGCATTTT.